The rows below give T cell receptor beta chains drawn from one sample of a study of blood T cell repertoires in COVID-19. Clones were read by immunoSEQ multiplex PCR, and TCRdb kept only the in-frame ones, dropping some. The profile shows just over 90,000 clones, roughly 79% of them singletons. The source material was peripheral blood. These receptors all come from a human donor in a cohort sampled during active COVID-19. Both conserved end residues are part of each CDR3. The order of the fields is clone size, D gene, V gene, J gene, CDR3 DNA, CDR3 protein. A D gene is named only where the DNA matches it firmly. Clone size is not always given. Where it is, it says once, few, many or a class for expanded clones.

>.|.|TRBV29-1|TRBJ1-1
TGCAGCGCTTTACGGTCCACTGAAGCTTTCTTT
CSALRSTEAFF
>.|.|TRBV7-8|TRBJ1-5
TGTGCCAGCAGCATCGGGATTTATAGCAATCAGCCCCAGCATTTT
CASSIGIYSNQPQHF
>.|.|TRBV18|TRBJ2-7
TGTGCCAGCTCACTTATCACAGGGTCCTACGAGCAGTACTTC
CASSLITGSYEQYF
>once|.|TRBV19|TRBJ2-7
TGTGCCAGTAGGCCACAGGGTTTCGGCGAGCAGTACTTC
CASRPQGFGEQYF
>.|.|TRBV19|TRBJ1-2
TGTGCCAGTGGGACACGAACCTATGGCTACACCTTC
CASGTRTYGYTF
>.|TRBD2|TRBV4-1|TRBJ2-7
TGCGCCAGCAGCCAAGGGCGAAGCGGGGGCTTCTACGAGCAGTACTTC
CASSQGRSGGFYEQYF
>.|TRBD2|TRBV5-4|TRBJ2-1
TGTGCCAGCAGCTTGGGACTAGCGGGAGGGCGTCACGTTGAGCAGTTCTTC
CASSLGLAGGRHVEQFF
>.|.|TRBV12-3/TRBV12-4|TRBJ2-3
TGTGCCAGCAGTTTAGGGGGGAGGACGCAGTATTTT
CASSLGGRTQYF
>.|TRBD2|TRBV19|TRBJ2-7
TGTGCCAGTAGCCCCTCGCCGTTAGCGGGAGAAGGGGGGTACGAGCAGTACTTC
CASSPSPLAGEGGYEQYF
>.|.|TRBV27|TRBJ2-1
TGTGCCAGCAGACTGCGGGAAAACAATGAGCAGTTCTTC
CASRLRENNEQFF
>.|TRBD2|TRBV3-1/TRBV3-2|TRBJ2-3
TGTGCCAGCAGCCATCGCGGGGGGGGTTTTCGGGACACAGATACGCAGTATTTT
CASSHRGGGFRDTDTQYF
>.|TRBD1|TRBV6-5|TRBJ1-2
TGTGCCAGCAGCCGCGGGACAGGGGCCGGCTACACCTTC
CASSRGTGAGYTF
>few|TRBD1|TRBV10-1|TRBJ2-1
TGCGCCAGCAGCGACGGGACAGGGTACACGAATGAGCAGTTCTTC
CASSDGTGYTNEQFF
>.|TRBD2|TRBV19|TRBJ2-2
TGTGCCAGTAGTAAGACTAGCGGGAGGGCCCTCGGAACCGGGGAGCTGTTTTTT
CASSKTSGRALGTGELFF
>.|.|TRBV5-4|TRBJ2-4
TGTGCCACCACCTTCGGAGGGCAGGAGGAAAACATTCAGTACTTC
CATTFGGQEENIQYF
>.|TRBD1|TRBV5-5|TRBJ1-4
TGTGCCAGCAGCCGGGGGCCGGACAGGGTTAATGAAAAACTGTTTTTT
CASSRGPDRVNEKLFF
>once|TRBD2|TRBV27|TRBJ2-5
TGTGCCAGCAGTTCTACTAGCGGGGGAGAGACCCAGTACTTC
CASSSTSGGETQYF
>.|.|TRBV6-1|TRBJ2-6
TGTGCCAGCAGTGAAGCGCCCATTCCAGGCTCTGGGGCCAACGTCCTGACTTTC
CASSEAPIPGSGANVLTF
>few|.|TRBV5-1|TRBJ1-1
TGCGCCAGCAGCTTGGCCTTGAACACTGAAGCTTTCTTT
CASSLALNTEAFF
>.|.|TRBV18|TRBJ1-5
TGTGCCAGCTCACAGTCACGTTCGGTCAGGGGAGATCAGCCCCAGCATTTT
CASSQSRSVRGDQPQHF
>once|TRBD1|TRBV5-5|TRBJ2-3
TGTGCCAGCCACCGCCGGGACAGCAGCACAGATACGCAGTATTTT
CASHRRDSSTDTQYF
>.|.|TRBV28|TRBJ1-2
TGTGCCAGCAGTGACGGCGGGGTGGGGAACTATGGCTACACCTTC
CASSDGGVGNYGYTF
>.|TRBD2|TRBV5-1|TRBJ2-1
TGCGCCAGCAGCGGAGGCCCTCCGGGACTAGCGGGCCGGAATGAGCAGTTCTTC
CASSGGPPGLAGRNEQFF
>.|TRBD1|TRBV5-8|TRBJ2-7
TGTGCCAGCAGCCGCGTCCGGGACAGGGATTACTACGAGCAGTACTTC
CASSRVRDRDYYEQYF
>few|TRBD2|TRBV28|TRBJ2-3
TGTGCCAGCAGTCGGATCGGACAGGGGGTCCCTAGCGGGAGGGCCCTATCTAGCACAGATACGCAGTATTTT
CASSRIGQGVPSGRALSSTDTQYF